The clone carrying this T cell receptor beta chain was seen a handful of times. This CDR3 region has 15 residues. Trimming stripped 3 bases from V and 0 bases from J, with 8 bases between. The V gene's germline CDR1 is LNHDA and CDR2 SQIVND (reference sequence). The sample comes from a study of blood T cell repertoires in COVID-19. Study in general: Samples taken during acute and convalescent COVID-19 were collected in the United States, Italy and Spain.

Original methodology: Counts of nucleated cells, estimated from reference gene primer amplification, were obtained. Only in-frame clones appear in the TCRdb table, and some are missing; sequencing was by immunoSEQ multiplex PCR. V, J and clone size were drawn from that table, and D and trimming were deduced from the DNA. Altogether some 46,000 clones are present, roughly four fifths being singletons, with the ten largest covering under 25%. V is TRBV19 and J is TRBJ2-2; TRBD1 is a possible D gene (6 bases). This TCR derives from an older woman with acute or convalescent COVID-19. Sequencing input: peripheral blood. Written as DNA, the CDR3 is TGTGCCAGTAGTATCAGGGGCTCGAACACCGGGGAGCTGTTTTTT. Translating gives CASSIRGSNTGELFF.